This is a list of T cell receptor beta chains from one sample in a study of cytomegalovirus exposure and HLA in healthy donors. Here immunoSEQ multiplex PCR was the method, and the copy in TCRdb shows in-frame clones only, minus some. The data show about 120,000 clones, with roughly 78% seen just once and roughly 3.5% held by the top ten. The sample comprised PBMCs. Receptor source: a male donor in good health and CMV-seronegative. CDR3s include the opening cysteine and the closing phenylalanine or tryptophan. A D gene is named only where the DNA matches it firmly. Where a row states a size, it is once, few, many or the class of an expanded clone; other rows omit it.

clone_size	j_call	v_call	d_call	cdr3_nt	cdr3_aa
-	TRBJ1-5	TRBV6-1	TRBD1	TGTGCCAGCAGTACAAAAAGGGCAGGGGGGCCACCCCAGCATTTT	CASSTKRAGGPPQHF
once	TRBJ2-5	TRBV14	-	TGTGCCAGCAGCCAATTAAAGACAGTTACTAAAGAGACCCAGTACTTC	CASSQLKTVTKETQYF
-	TRBJ1-5	TRBV4-1	-	TGCGCCAGCAGCCTCCATGAGGGAGGGGGAAATCAGCCCCAGCATTTT	CASSLHEGGGNQPQHF
few	TRBJ1-5	TRBV7-9	TRBD1	TGTGCCAGCAGCTCCGGGACAGGGAATCAGCCCCAGCATTTT	CASSSGTGNQPQHF
few	TRBJ2-6	TRBV5-6	TRBD2	TGTGCCAGCAGCTTGGCCTATTGGCGGGGGGCCAACGGCCTGACTTTC	CASSLAYWRGANGLTF
few	TRBJ2-4	TRBV4-3	TRBD2	TGCGCCAGCAGCCACCACACCGGGACTAGCGGGGGGGCCCTAGCCAAAAACAGTCAGTACTTC	CASSHHTGTSGGALAKNSQYF
-	TRBJ2-7	TRBV9	-	TGTGCCAGCAGCGGAGGGGGGGACCCGCATCCCTACGAGCAGTACTTC	CASSGGGDPHPYEQYF
-	TRBJ2-5	TRBV28	-	TGTGCCAGCAGTCCCGGTGGGCTAGAGACCCAGTACTTC	CASSPGGLETQYF
-	TRBJ2-7	TRBV2	TRBD1	TGTGCCAGCAGTGGCAGGGGGCTCTCCTACGAGCAGTACTTC	CASSGRGLSYEQYF
-	TRBJ1-1	TRBV9	-	TGTGCCAGCAGCGGGACAGTTTTGAACACTGAAGCTTTCTTT	CASSGTVLNTEAFF
-	TRBJ2-1	TRBV29-1	TRBD2	TGCAGCGTTCCTACTGGCGGGGGGTACTACAATGAGCAGTTCTTC	CSVPTGGGYYNEQFF
-	TRBJ2-2	TRBV15	-	TGTGCCACCAGCAGTCAGAGCCGGGACACCGGGGAGCTGTTTTTT	CATSSQSRDTGELFF
-	TRBJ2-2	TRBV25-1	-	TGTGCCAGCAGTGACCGACTGAACACCGGGGAGCTGTTTTTT	CASSDRLNTGELFF
-	TRBJ2-1	TRBV18	TRBD2	TGTGCCAGCTCGGAAGTGGGAGGGCCGAATGAGCAGTTCTTC	CASSEVGGPNEQFF
-	TRBJ1-1	TRBV19	TRBD1	TGTGCCAGCACTGACAGGGGGCGCTTGAACACTGAAGCTTTCTTT	CASTDRGRLNTEAFF
few	TRBJ2-3	TRBV9	TRBD1	TGTGCCAGCAGCGTAGCTACGAGGACAGGGACCTTGAGACCAGATACGCAGTATTTT	CASSVATRTGTLRPDTQYF
-	TRBJ2-7	TRBV19	TRBD1	TGTGCCAGTAGTATAGGGGACAGGGGAAACGAGCAGTACTTC	CASSIGDRGNEQYF
-	TRBJ2-3	TRBV19	TRBD1	TGTGCCAGTAGTACCCGTACAGGGGCCCTCACAGATACGCAGTATTTT	CASSTRTGALTDTQYF
few	TRBJ2-6	TRBV27	-	TGTGCCAGCAGTTTTCTAGGGGCTGGGGCCAACGGCCTGACTTTC	CASSFLGAGANGLTF
few	TRBJ2-5	TRBV30	TRBD1	TGTGCCTGGAGTGTAAGCAGGGGGCGCGGAGAGACCCAGTACTTC	CAWSVSRGRGETQYF
-	TRBJ1-2	TRBV7-9	TRBD1	TGTGCCAGCACCGGACAGGAGAATGGCTACACCTTC	CASTGQENGYTF
-	TRBJ2-3	TRBV30	TRBD2	TGTGCCTGGAGTGTAGCGCGGGGGGCAACGCAGTATTTT	CAWSVARGATQYF
-	TRBJ1-1	TRBV11-2	-	TGTGCCAGCAGCTTAGTGAGGGTTTGGGGTGAAGCTTTCTTT	CASSLVRVWGEAFF
-	TRBJ2-7	TRBV27	TRBD1	TGTGCCAGCAGTCTAACCGGGACAGCTGCCTACGAGCAGTACTTC	CASSLTGTAAYEQYF
-	TRBJ2-1	TRBV6-5	TRBD1	TGTGCCAGCAGTTACTCCTCAGGGGGCCAGAATGAGCAGTTCTTC	CASSYSSGGQNEQFF
-	TRBJ2-3	TRBV11-2	-	TGTGCCAGCAGCTTCGGGACTAGCACAGATACGCAGTATTTT	CASSFGTSTDTQYF